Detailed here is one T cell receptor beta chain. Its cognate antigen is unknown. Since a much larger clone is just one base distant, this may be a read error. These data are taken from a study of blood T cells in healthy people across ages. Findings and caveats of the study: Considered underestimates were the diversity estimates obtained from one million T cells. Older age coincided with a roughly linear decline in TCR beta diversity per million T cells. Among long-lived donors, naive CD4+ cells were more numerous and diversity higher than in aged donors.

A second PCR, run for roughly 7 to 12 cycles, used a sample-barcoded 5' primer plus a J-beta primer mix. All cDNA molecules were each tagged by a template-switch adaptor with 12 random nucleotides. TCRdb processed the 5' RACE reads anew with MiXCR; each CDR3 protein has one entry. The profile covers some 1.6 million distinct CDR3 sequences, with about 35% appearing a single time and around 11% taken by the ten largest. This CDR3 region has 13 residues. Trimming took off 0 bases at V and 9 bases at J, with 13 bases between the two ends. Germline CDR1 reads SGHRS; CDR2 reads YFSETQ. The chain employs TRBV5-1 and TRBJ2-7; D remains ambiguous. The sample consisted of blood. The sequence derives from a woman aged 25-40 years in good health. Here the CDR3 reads CASSLERLGGQYF. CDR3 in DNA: TGCGCCAGCAGCTTGGAACGGCTGGGTGGGCAGTACTTC. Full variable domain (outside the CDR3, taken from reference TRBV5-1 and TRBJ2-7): KAGVTQTPRYLIKTRGQQVTLSCSPISGHRSVSWYQQTPGQGLQFLFEYFSETQRNKGNFPGRFSGRQFSNSRSEMNVSTLELGDSALYLCASSLERLGGQYFGPGTRLTVT.